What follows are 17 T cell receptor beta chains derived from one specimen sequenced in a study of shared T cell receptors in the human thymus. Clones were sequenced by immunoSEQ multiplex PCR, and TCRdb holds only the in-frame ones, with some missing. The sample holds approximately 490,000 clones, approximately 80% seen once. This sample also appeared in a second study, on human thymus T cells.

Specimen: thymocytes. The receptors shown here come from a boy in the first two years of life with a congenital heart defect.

The chain's CDR3 is CASSLTGTSGSSYEQYF. DNA of the CDR3: TGTGCCAGCAGTTTAACAGGGACTAGCGGGAGCTCCTACGAGCAGTACTTC. The V gene is TRBV28, the J gene TRBJ2-7; 14 positions agree with TRBD2. The V gene's germline CDR1 is MDHEN and CDR2 SYDVKM. CDR3 length: 17 amino acids. With 2 bases clipped from V and 0 bases from J, the junction kept 3 bases outside the gene matches. Filled out from reference TRBV28 and TRBJ2-7, the complete variable domain reads DVKVTQSSRYLVKRTGEKVFLECVQDMDHENMFWYRQDPGLGLRLIYFSYDVKMKEKGDIPEGYSVSREKKERFSLILESASTNQTSMYLCASSLTGTSGSSYEQYFGPGTRLTVT.

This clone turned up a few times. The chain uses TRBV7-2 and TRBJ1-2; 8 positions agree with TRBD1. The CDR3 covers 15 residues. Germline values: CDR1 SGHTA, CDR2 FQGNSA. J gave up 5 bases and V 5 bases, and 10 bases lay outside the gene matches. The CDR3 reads CASSPEDREKYGYTF. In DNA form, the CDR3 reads TGTGCCAGCAGCCCGGAGGACAGGGAAAAGTATGGCTACACCTTC.

In nucleotides, the CDR3 is TGTGCCAGCAGTGAAGACGAGGGAGGGGGAAATGAGCAGTTCTTC. This encodes CASSEDEGGGNEQFF. This chain connects TRBV25-1 to TRBJ2-1, with a weak D call TRBD2 (7 bases). The CDR3 spans 15 residues. Germline CDR1 is MGHDK and CDR2 is SYGVNS. Trimming stripped 2 bases from V and 7 bases from J, with 15 bases between.

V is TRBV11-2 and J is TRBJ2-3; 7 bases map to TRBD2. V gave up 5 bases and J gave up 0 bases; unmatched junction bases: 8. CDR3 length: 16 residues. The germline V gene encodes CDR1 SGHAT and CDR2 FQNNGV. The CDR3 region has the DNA TGTGCCAGCAGCGCCCGCCTAGCGGACAGCACAGATACGCAGTATTTT. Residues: CASSARLADSTDTQYF.

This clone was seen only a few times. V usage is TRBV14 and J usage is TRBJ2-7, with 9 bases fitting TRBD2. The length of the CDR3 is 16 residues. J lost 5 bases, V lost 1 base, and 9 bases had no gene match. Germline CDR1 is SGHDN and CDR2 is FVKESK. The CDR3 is CASSQVKASGKNEQYF. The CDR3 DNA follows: TGTGCCAGCAGCCAAGTTAAGGCTAGCGGGAAAAACGAGCAGTACTTC.

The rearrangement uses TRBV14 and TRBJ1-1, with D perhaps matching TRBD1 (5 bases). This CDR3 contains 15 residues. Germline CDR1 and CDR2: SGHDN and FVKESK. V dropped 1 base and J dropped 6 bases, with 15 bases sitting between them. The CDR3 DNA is TGTGCCAGCAGCCAAGTTGGAAGGCCGGGGGCTGAAGCTTTCTTT. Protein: CASSQVGRPGAEAFF. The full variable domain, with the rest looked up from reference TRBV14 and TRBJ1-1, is EAGVTQFPSHSVIEKGQTVTLRCDPISGHDNLYWYRRVMGKEIKFLLHFVKESKQDESGMPNNRFLAERTGGTYSTLKVQPAELEDSGVYFCASSQVGRPGAEAFFGQGTRLTVV.

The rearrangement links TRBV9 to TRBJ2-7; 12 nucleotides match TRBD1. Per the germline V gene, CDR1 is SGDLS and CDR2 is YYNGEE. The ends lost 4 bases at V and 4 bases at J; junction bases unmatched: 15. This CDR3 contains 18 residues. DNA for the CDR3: TGTGCCAGCAGCCCCCAACCGGGACAGGGGGCCCGGAGGTACGAGCAGTACTTC. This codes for CASSPQPGQGARRYEQYF.

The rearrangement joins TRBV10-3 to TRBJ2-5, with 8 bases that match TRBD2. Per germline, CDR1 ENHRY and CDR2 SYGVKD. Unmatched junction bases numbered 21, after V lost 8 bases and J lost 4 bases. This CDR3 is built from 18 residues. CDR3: CAISLGGGGEGFLETQYF. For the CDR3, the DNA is TGTGCCATCTCCCTCGGGGGGGGCGGAGAAGGTTTTTTAGAGACCCAGTACTTC.

CDR3 sequence reads: CASSHNALGRPSYEQYF. Here the CDR3 DNA reads TGCGCCAGCAGCCACAACGCCCTCGGGAGGCCCTCCTACGAGCAGTACTTC. This chain joins TRBV4-1 and TRBJ2-7, with 7 bases fitting TRBD2. The J segment lost 0 bases and the V segment lost 3 bases, leaving 11 bases of the junction unmatched. This CDR3 comprises 17 residues. Germline-derived CDR1 and CDR2 are MGHRA and YSYEKL.

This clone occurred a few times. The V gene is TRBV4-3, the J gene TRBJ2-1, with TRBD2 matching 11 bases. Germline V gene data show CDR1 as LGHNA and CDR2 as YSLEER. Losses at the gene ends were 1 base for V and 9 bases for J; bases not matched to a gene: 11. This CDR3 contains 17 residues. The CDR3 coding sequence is TGCGCCAGCAGCCAAGGCCTAGCGGGAGGCTATAAGGGTGAGCAGTTCTTC. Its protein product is CASSQGLAGGYKGEQFF.

The CDR3 region has the DNA TGTGCCAGCAGCCCCTGGACAGCCCTGCTAAGCCATGGCTACACCTTC. Its protein is CASSPWTALLSHGYTF. This chain links TRBV28 with TRBJ1-2; a weak D match, TRBD1 (6 bases). The V end was cut by 6 bases, the J end by 6 bases, with 23 bases between. Germline lookup yields CDR1 MDHEN and CDR2 SYDVKM. The length of the CDR3 is 16 residues.

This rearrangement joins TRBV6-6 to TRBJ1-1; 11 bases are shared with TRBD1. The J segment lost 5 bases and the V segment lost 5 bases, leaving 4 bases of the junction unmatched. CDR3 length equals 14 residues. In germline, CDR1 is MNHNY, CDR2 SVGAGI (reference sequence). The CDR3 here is CASSPGTGGTEAFF. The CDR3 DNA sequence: TGTGCCAGCAGTCCCGGGACAGGGGGTACTGAAGCTTTCTTT.

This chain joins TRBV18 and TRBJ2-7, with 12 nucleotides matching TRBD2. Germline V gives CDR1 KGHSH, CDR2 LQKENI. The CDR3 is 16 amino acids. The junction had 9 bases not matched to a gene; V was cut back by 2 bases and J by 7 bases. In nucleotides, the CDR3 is TGTGCCAGCTCACCAGGAAGTCTAGCGGGAGGGCATGAGCAGTACTTC. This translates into CASSPGSLAGGHEQYF.

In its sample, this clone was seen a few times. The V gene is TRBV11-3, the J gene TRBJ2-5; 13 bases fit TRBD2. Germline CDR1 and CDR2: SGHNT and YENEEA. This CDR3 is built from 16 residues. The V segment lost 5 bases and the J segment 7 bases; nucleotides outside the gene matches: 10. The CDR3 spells CASSAPGLAGIRTQYF. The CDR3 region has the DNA TGTGCCAGCAGCGCCCCGGGACTAGCGGGAATTCGGACCCAGTACTTC.

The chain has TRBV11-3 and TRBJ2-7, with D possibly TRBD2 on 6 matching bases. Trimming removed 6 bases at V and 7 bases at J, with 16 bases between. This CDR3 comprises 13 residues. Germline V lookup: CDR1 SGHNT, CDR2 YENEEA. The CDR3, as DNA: TGTGCCAGCAGGGGGATGTCCGGGGGAGAGCAGTACTTC. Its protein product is CASRGMSGGEQYF.

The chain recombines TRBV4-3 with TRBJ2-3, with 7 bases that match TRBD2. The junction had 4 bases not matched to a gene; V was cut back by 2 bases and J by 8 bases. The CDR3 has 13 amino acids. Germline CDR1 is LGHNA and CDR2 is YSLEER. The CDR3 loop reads CASSQTSSGTQYF. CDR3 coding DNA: TGCGCCAGCAGCCAAACATCTAGCGGTACGCAGTATTTT.

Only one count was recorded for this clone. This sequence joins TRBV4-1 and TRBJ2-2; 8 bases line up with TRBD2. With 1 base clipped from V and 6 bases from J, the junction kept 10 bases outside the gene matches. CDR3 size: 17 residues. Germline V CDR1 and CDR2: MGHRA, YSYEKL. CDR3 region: CASSQGGLEGFAGELFF. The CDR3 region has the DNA TGCGCCAGCAGCCAAGGGGGACTAGAGGGCTTCGCCGGGGAGCTGTTTTTT.